Included here is one TCR beta chain sequence, with context. The specificity of this receptor is unknown. No base quality information exists; no much larger clone differs at one position. For sequencing of the TCRbeta CDR3 region, genomic DNA was extracted from the sorted cells. TCRbeta CDR3 regions were sequenced using the immunoSEQ Assay. TCRdb carries this immuneACCESS record with in-frame sequences only. Its versions omit some clonotypes, under half of them owing to an unresolved V gene in the studies checked, with the rest unexplained. The sample table lists fewer than 45,000 clones, 88% of them with a count of one. Together, the top ten hold 9.5% to 15% of the sample. This entry is derived from a study of OX40 agonist ivuxolimab in advanced cancers. About the study as a whole: The costimulatory receptor OX40 (CD134) was targeted by ivuxolimab, a fully human IgG2 agonistic monoclonal antibody. Intravenous ivuxolimab was administered to patients every 2 weeks at six dose levels: 0.01, 0.1, 0.3, 1.5, 3 and 10 mg/kg. Among the roughly 52 dose-escalation patients, about 19 had hepatocellular carcinoma, roughly 15 melanoma, 9 renal cell carcinoma and 9 head and neck cancer. In the dose-escalation cohort, 82.7% of patients were male, and the mean age was around 60 years, with a range of 23 to 79. Prior anti-PD-1, anti-PD-L1 or anti-CTLA-4 therapy was permitted, and checkpoint inhibitors had been received by about 44% of dose-escalation patients. Partial responses occurred in three dose-escalation patients, of whom one had hepatocellular carcinoma and two had cutaneous melanoma. The purpose of peripheral TCRbeta sequencing was to test whether ivuxolimab changed TCR sequence diversity and led to clonal T-cell expansion. The monotherapy dose-escalation portion (N of about 57 patients) of the phase I ivuxolimab trial is reported in the paper.

What the study reported, not specific to this receptor: After ivuxolimab, more expanded clones were found on average in CD8+ T cells than in CD4+ T cells. At doses of 0.1 to 3.0 mg/kg, clonal expansion of both CD4+ and CD8+ T cells in blood was seen between baseline and week 6. Low levels of normalized T-cell clonal expansion were also seen in some nonresponding patients. In the 0.1-3.0 mg/kg groups, partial responders had among the lowest normalized peripheral clonal expansion, particularly in CD8+ T cells. Antigen specificity was not determined for the clonally expanded peripheral T cells.

Patients with a history of autoimmune disease or receiving systemic immunosuppression were excluded from the trial. Peripheral blood for TCR sequencing was collected from all dose cohorts at baseline, on cycle 4 day 1, and on cycle 7 day 1. The samples were taken from a phase I, first-in-human, multicenter, open-label dose-escalation trial of ivuxolimab. The trial enrolled adults with locally advanced or metastatic head and neck squamous cell, hepatocellular, melanoma or renal cell carcinoma. Before TCR sequencing, CD4+ T cells and CD8+ T cells were sorted from peripheral blood as separate populations. The junction carries 7 bases between V and J, which are trimmed by 0 bases and 6 bases respectively. Based on the germline V gene, the CDR1 and CDR2 sequences are SGDLS and YYNGEE. Inclusive of the bounding cysteine and phenylalanine, the CDR3 is 13 residues long. Only the CDR3 region is kept as DNA, spanning 39 bases read in frame from base 1.

The sequencing here drew on CD4+ or CD8+ T cells sorted from blood, taken in a trial of the OX40 agonist ivuxolimab. This TCR came from an adult with an advanced solid tumor such as melanoma, head and neck, liver or kidney cancer. Recombination joined TRBV9 with TRBJ2-1; there is no confident call for the D gene. The sequenced DNA: TGTGCCAGCAGCGTAGACACCTTCAATGAGCAGTTCTTC. Its coded protein is CASSVDTFNEQFF. The variable domain in full, with residues beyond the CDR3 obtained from the reference TRBV9 and TRBJ2-1 genes, is DSGVTQTPKHLITATGQRVTLRCSPRSGDLSVYWYQQSLDQGLQFLIQYYNGEERAKGNILERFSAQQFPDLHSELNLSSLELGDSALYFCASSVDTFNEQFFGPGTRLTVL.